The sequence of this T cell receptor (beta chain) was determined in a study of T cells in Graves' hyperthyroidism and ophthalmopathy. Study details: Before any treatment, at initial diagnosis, peripheral blood was collected.

The V and J ends lost 0 bases and 2 bases, in that order; junction bases with no gene match: 16. CDR3 length: 20 residues. The V gene's germline CDR1 is ENHRY and CDR2 SYGVKD. TCR beta CDR3 regions were amplified from RNA. With the HTBI primer set, the TCR CDR3 went through a first round of RT-PCR. From the multiplex PCR reads, TCRdb called clonotypes with MiXCR, one entry per CDR3 protein. Of 250,000 to 400,000 distinct CDR3 sequences detected, approximately 15% appear once; the ten largest clones hold approximately 35%. Ten or more counts support this clonotype. Its specificity is unknown. Study-level points and caveats: Most thyroid clonotypes that were expanded above 0.001 also turned up in blood. Stable hyperthyroidism was told apart from ophthalmopathy by a model built on 13 V-J features.

The source material was blood. The clonotype originates from a woman aged 40 to 49 with Graves' ophthalmopathy. The rearrangement joins TRBV10-3 to TRBJ1-5, with 7 bases lining up with TRBD1. The CDR3 spells CAISESAGGTVRWGNQPQHF. CDR3 coding DNA: TGTGCCATCAGTGAGTCAGCGGGCGGGACAGTGCGTTGGGGCAATCAGCCCCAGCATTTT.